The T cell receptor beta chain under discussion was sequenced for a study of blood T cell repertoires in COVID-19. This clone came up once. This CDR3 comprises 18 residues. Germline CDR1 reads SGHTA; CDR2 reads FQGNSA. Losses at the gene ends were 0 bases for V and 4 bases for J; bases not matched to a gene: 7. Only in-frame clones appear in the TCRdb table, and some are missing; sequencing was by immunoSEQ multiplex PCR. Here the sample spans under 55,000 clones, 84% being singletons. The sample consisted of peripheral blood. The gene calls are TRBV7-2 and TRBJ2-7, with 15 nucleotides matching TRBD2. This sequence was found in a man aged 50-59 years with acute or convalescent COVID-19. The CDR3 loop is CASSLAYGLAGGGYEQYF. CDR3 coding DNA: TGTGCCAGCAGCTTAGCTTACGGACTAGCGGGAGGGGGGTACGAGCAGTACTTC.